The T cell receptor beta chain described here comes from a study of OX40 agonist ivuxolimab in advanced cancers. The table came from immunoSEQ multiplex PCR; TCRdb's copy has only in-frame clones and leaves some out. The profile shows about 48,000 clones, around nine tenths of them singletons. Baseline, cycle 4 day 1, and cycle 7 day 1 were the blood sampling points. The germline V and J ends were trimmed by 11 bases and 0 bases, with 6 bases remaining between them. Per the germline V gene, CDR1 is MNHEY and CDR2 is SMNVEV (reference sequence). The CDR3 consists of 11 residues. The count of this clone is one.

The source of this sequence is an adult with an advanced solid tumor such as melanoma, head and neck, liver or kidney cancer. This chain joins TRBV27 and TRBJ2-3; no clear D gene. Sample: CD4+ or CD8+ T cells sorted from blood, taken in a trial of the OX40 agonist ivuxolimab. The CDR3 loop reads CARTSTDTQYF. CDR3 nucleotides: TGTGCCCGCACTAGCACAGATACGCAGTATTTT.